The 18 T cell receptor beta chains listed next were all sequenced from one sample in a study of T cells in women clearing cervical HPV infection. The protocol was immunoSEQ multiplex PCR, while the TCRdb copy is restricted to in-frame clones and leaves out a portion. The sample yields 25,000 to 40,000 clones, of which the top ten take up approximately 4.5%. Material: blood buffy coat. These receptors originate from a woman between 18 and 75 years old with a cervical HPV16 infection that either progressed to CIN3+ or cleared (not recorded which).

Regarding this clone: The read stops 3 residues short of the end of the CDR3; the missing end is completed from the germline J gene. The rearrangement joins TRBV30 to TRBJ2-1; D possibly corresponds to TRBD1 (6 bases). The CDR3 has 14 residues. Germline values: CDR1 GTSNPN, CDR2 SVGIG (reference sequence). Trimming pared 3 bases from V and 7 bases from J, leaving 16 bases between. The sequenced CDR3 bases are TGTGCCTGGAGGAGGGGGAGAGGGCTGAATGAG. This sequence encodes CAWRRGRGLNE. The entire CDR3 protein is CAWRRGRGLNEQFF.

As for this clone: The CDR3 end is not reached by the read, which stops 3 residues before it; the germline J gene fills it in. J is TRBJ2-3 and V is TRBV29-1, with 8 bases identical to TRBD2. CDR1 is SQVTM and CDR2 is ANQGSEA in the germline V gene. Trimming at V came to 7 bases and at J to 6 bases, leaving 12 bases not matched to a gene. The CDR3 has 14 residues. The sequenced CDR3 bases are TGCAGCGCTCCCGGAGCGGGGGCGGCGGATACG. Its translation is CSAPGAGAADT. The entire CDR3 sequence reads CSAPGAGAADTQYF.

Details on this clone: The observed sequence ends 3 residues before the CDR3 terminus, with the missing tail filled in from the germline J gene. The V call is TRBV20-1, the J call TRBJ2-3, with 9 bases identical to TRBD2. The germline CDR1 and CDR2 sequences are DFQATT and SNEGSKA (reference sequence). The CDR3 has 15 amino acids. CDR3 sequence reads: CSANVAGVPQETQYF. CDR3 DNA, as far as it was read: TGCAGTGCTAACGTAGCGGGAGTTCCCCAAGAGACG.

A note on this clone: The CDR3 extends 3 residues past the end of the read, so its final part is completed from the germline J gene. The rearrangement joins TRBV30 to TRBJ1-3, with D possibly matching TRBD1 (5 bases). This CDR3 is 15 amino acids long. Germline assignment: CDR1 GTSNPN and CDR2 SVGIG (reference sequence). V was shortened by 4 bases and J by 4 bases, with 17 bases between the two germline ends. The chain's CDR3 is CAWKTDGTPGNTIYF. The covered CDR3 bases are TGTGCCTGGAAAACGGACGGGACTCCGGGAAACACC.

As for this clone: Coverage ceases 3 residues before the CDR3 finishes, and the germline J gene fills in the end. This rearrangement joins TRBV18 to TRBJ2-7; 7 bases map to TRBD1. The CDR3 sequence is 16 residues long. The ends lost 6 bases at V and 4 bases at J; junction bases unmatched: 15. The germline V gene has CDR1 KGHSH and CDR2 LQKENI. CDR3 in amino acids: CASSPRTGKTSYEQYF. Partial CDR3 DNA: TGTGCCAGCTCGCCCCGGACAGGCAAAACCTCATACGAG.

Comments on this clone: The CDR3 is cut off 3 residues early in the read; its end comes from the germline J gene. The chain joins TRBV7-9 to TRBJ2-5, with D tentatively TRBD2 (5 bases). In germline, CDR1 is SEHNR, CDR2 FQNEAQ (reference sequence). Trimming stripped 1 base from V and 5 bases from J, with 11 bases between. The CDR3 extends over 14 amino acids. The CDR3 loop is CASSLVGSGETQYF. CDR3 DNA (partial): TGTGCCAGCAGCTTAGTTGGATCGGGGGAGACC.

Comment on this clone: The read terminates 3 residues before the CDR3 end, so the remaining end is supplied by the germline J gene. The chain recombines TRBV29-1 with TRBJ1-6, with D unresolved. Germline V gene lookup returns CDR1 SQVTM and CDR2 ANQGSEA. This CDR3 spans 14 amino acids. The germline V and J ends were trimmed by 4 bases and 0 bases, with 7 bases remaining between them. The CDR3 loop is CSVGPCSYNSPLHF. CDR3 bases read: TGCAGCGTTGGGCCCTGCTCCTATAATTCACCC.

Comments on this clone: The read stops 3 residues short of the end of the CDR3; the missing end is completed from the germline J gene. The chain couples TRBV18 to TRBJ2-7, with a possible D match to TRBD1 (6 bases). In germline, CDR1 is KGHSH, CDR2 LQKENI. The V and J ends lost 4 bases and 2 bases respectively, with 12 bases between them. CDR3 length: 14 amino acids. The CDR3 sequence: CASSRQVGTYEQYF. CDR3 DNA, as far as it was read: TGTGCCAGCTCACGACAGGTGGGGACCTACGAG.

As concerns this clone: The sequenced fragment ends 3 residues before the CDR3 boundary, so the rest is inferred from the germline J gene. The chain combines TRBV5-1 with TRBJ1-2; 7 positions agree with TRBD1. Germline CDR1 reads SGHRS; CDR2 reads YFSETQ. The CDR3 has 15 residues. The DNA read from the CDR3 is TGCGCCAGCAGCACTGACAGGGAATGGGAGGGCGGC. As protein: CASSTDREWEGG. In full, the CDR3 is CASSTDREWEGGYTF.

Comment on this clone: The read halts 3 residues ahead of the CDR3 end, with the missing end drawn from the germline J gene. This sequence joins TRBV2 and TRBJ2-7, with 10 bases fitting TRBD1. Unmatched junction bases numbered 6, after V lost 9 bases and J lost 4 bases. The CDR3 has 13 amino acids. The germline gives CDR1 SNHLY, CDR2 FYNNEI. The sequenced part of the CDR3 DNA is TGTGCCAGTGACCGGGACAGGGGTTACGAG. It translates to CASDRDRGYE. The full-length CDR3 reads as CASDRDRGYEQYF.

CDR3 residues: CASSRPGLASSQETQYF. The CDR3 DNA, read in part, is TGTGCCAGCAGCCGGCCGGGACTAGCGTCGTCCCAAGAGACC. The chain recombines TRBV14 with TRBJ2-5; 10 positions match TRBD2. The read comes to an end 3 residues before the CDR3 does, leaving the germline J gene to fill in the end. CDR3 length: 17 residues. Germline-derived CDR1 and CDR2 are SGHDN and FVKESK. Trimming took 4 bases from V and 1 from J; bases not matched to a gene: 9.

CDR3 bases read: TGTGCCAGCTCACCGCGGGGGGGTAAGCATGAC. It codes for CASSPRGGKHD. The CDR3 in its entirety is CASSPRGGKHDYTF. The chain carries TRBV18 and TRBJ1-2; D is possibly TRBD1 (5 bases). Coverage ceases 3 residues before the CDR3 finishes, and the germline J gene fills in the end. This CDR3 region has 14 residues. Germline CDR1 and CDR2: KGHSH and LQKENI.

With regard to this clone: The read comes to an end 3 residues before the CDR3 does, leaving the germline J gene to fill in the end. V is TRBV7-3 and J is TRBJ1-2, with 10 bases lining up with TRBD1. The CDR3 extends over 15 amino acids. From germline, CDR1 is SGHTA and CDR2 FQGTGA. Incomplete CDR3 DNA: TGTGCCAGCAGCGAGGACAGGGGGGAAAGGTACGAC. Encoded protein: CASSEDRGERYD. The CDR3 as a whole reads CASSEDRGERYDYTF.

Details on this clone: The read gets to within 3 residues of the CDR3 end, and the germline J gene fills in the rest. The chain employs TRBV7-2 and TRBJ2-2; 10 bases line up with TRBD1. CDR3 length: 15 amino acids. The V gene's germline CDR1 is SGHTA and CDR2 FQGNSA. The sequenced CDR3 bases are TGTGCCAGCAGACCCTCCGGGACAGGGGAGGAAAAG. Amino acids: CASRPSGTGEEK. The whole CDR3 protein reads CASRPSGTGEEKLFF.

On this clone: The missing CDR3 end, 3 residues past where the read stops, is filled in from the germline J gene. This sequence joins TRBV20-1 and TRBJ1-1, with D hard to call. Germline V gene data show CDR1 as DFQATT and CDR2 as SNEGSKA (reference sequence). V gave up 5 bases and J gave up 0 bases, with 10 bases separating them. The CDR3 is 13 amino acids. The sequenced part of the CDR3 DNA is TGCAGTGCTGGATGGGCAGTGAACACTGAA. It translates to CSAGWAVNTE. The whole CDR3 protein is CSAGWAVNTEAFF.

On this clone itself: The CDR3 end falls 3 residues outside the read, so it is completed with the germline J gene. The J gene is TRBJ2-3, the V gene TRBV20-1; the D gene is possibly TRBD2 (6 bases). Germline values: CDR1 DFQATT, CDR2 SNEGSKA (reference sequence). The CDR3 has 13 residues. This CDR3 is CSARPLASETQYF. The CDR3 DNA, read in part, is TGCAGTGCTAGACCGCTAGCTAGCGAGACG.

Concerning this clone itself: The read stops 3 residues short of the end of the CDR3; the missing end is completed from the germline J gene. This chain uses TRBV11-2 with TRBJ1-2, with a possible D match to TRBD1 (5 bases). Looked up from germline, CDR1 is SGHAT and CDR2 is FQNNGV. The CDR3 loop spans 15 amino acids. CDR3 protein: CASSLRATASATYTF. Partial CDR3 DNA: TGTGCCAGCAGCTTAAGGGCGACAGCTAGTGCGACC. Looking up the rest from reference TRBV11-2 and TRBJ1-2 gives the full variable domain: EAGVAQSPRYKIIEKRQSVAFWCNPISGHATLYWYQQILGQGPKLLIQFQNNGVVDDSQLPKDRFSAERLKGVDSTLKIQPAKLEDSAVYLCASSLRATASATYTFGSGTRLTVV.

On this clone: Read sequence stops 3 residues before the CDR3 end, and the germline J gene provides the missing end. The rearrangement links TRBV5-1 to TRBJ2-5, with D tentatively TRBD2 (5 bases). The CDR3 covers 14 residues. CDR1 and CDR2 (germline): SGHRS, YFSETQ. V lost 5 bases and J lost 2, with 13 bases in between. The CDR3 DNA, read in part, is TGCGCCAGCAGTTCCAGAGGGCATCAAGAGACC. Translated, it gives CASSSRGHQET. The CDR3 as a whole reads CASSSRGHQETQYF.